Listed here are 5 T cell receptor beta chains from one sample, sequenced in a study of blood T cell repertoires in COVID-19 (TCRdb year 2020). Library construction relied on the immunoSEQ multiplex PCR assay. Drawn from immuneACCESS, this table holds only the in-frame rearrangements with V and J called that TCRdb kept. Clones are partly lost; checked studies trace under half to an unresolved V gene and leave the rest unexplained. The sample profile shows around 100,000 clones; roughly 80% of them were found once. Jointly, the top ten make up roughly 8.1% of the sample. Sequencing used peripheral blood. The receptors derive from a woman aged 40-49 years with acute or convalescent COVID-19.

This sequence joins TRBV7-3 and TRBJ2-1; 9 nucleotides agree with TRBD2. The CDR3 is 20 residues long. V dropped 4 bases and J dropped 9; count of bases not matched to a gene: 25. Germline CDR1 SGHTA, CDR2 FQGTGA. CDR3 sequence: CASSSVPSFLRGGSGGEQFF. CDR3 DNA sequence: TGTGCCAGCAGCTCCGTCCCGTCGTTCTTGCGGGGGGGCTCTGGCGGTGAGCAGTTCTTC.

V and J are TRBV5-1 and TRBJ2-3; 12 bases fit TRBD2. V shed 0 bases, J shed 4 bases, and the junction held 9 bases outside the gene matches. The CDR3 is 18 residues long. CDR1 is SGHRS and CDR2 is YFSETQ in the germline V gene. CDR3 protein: CASSLGRTSGELSDTQYF. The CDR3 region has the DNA TGCGCCAGCAGCTTGGGTCGGACTAGCGGGGAATTGTCAGATACGCAGTATTTT.

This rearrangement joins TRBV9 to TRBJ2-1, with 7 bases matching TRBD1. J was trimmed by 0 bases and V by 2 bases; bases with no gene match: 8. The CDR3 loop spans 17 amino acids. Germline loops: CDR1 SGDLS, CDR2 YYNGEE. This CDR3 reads CASSVGLQGSSYNEQFF. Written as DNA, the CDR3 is TGTGCCAGCAGCGTGGGCCTACAGGGGAGCTCCTACAATGAGCAGTTCTTC. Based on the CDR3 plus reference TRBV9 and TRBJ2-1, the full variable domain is DSGVTQTPKHLITATGQRVTLRCSPRSGDLSVYWYQQSLDQGLQFLIQYYNGEERAKGNILERFSAQQFPDLHSELNLSSLELGDSALYFCASSVGLQGSSYNEQFFGPGTRLTVL.

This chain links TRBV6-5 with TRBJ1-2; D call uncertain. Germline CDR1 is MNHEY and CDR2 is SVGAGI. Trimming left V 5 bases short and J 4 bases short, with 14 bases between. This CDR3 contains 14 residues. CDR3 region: CASSTSRGSYGYTF. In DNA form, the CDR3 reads TGTGCCAGCAGTACATCCCGGGGTAGCTATGGCTACACCTTC.

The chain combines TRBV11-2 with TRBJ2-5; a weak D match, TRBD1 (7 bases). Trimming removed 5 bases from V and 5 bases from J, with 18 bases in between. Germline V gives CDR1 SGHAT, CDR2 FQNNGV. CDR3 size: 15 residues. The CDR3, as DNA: TGTGCCAGCAGCCCAAACGGCAGGGGGGTGGAGACCCAGTACTTC. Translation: CASSPNGRGVETQYF.